Here is one T cell receptor beta chain with its context. These data are taken from a study of blood T cell repertoires in COVID-19. As handled by the study authors: Estimation of nucleated cell counts relied on the amplification of reference gene primers. Only in-frame clones appear in the TCRdb table, and some are missing; sequencing was by immunoSEQ multiplex PCR. That table supplies the V and J calls and clone size; D and trimming were determined from the DNA. The data show a few hundred thousand clones, around 87% seen once. CDR1 and CDR2 (germline): KGHDR, SFDVKD. There are 16 residues in the CDR3. With 4 bases clipped from V and 2 bases from J, the junction kept 8 bases outside the gene matches. Each recovered donor of Cohort 3 presented with two negative PCRs, clearance, or symptom resolution.

The sequencing input was PBMCs or T cells enriched from blood (not recorded which). The chain is built from TRBV24-1 and TRBJ2-5, with 8 bases aligning to TRBD1. The receptor comes from a man between 18 and 29 years old who had recovered from COVID-19. This chain's CDR3 is CATSDPTGDGQETQYF. CDR3 DNA: TGTGCCACCAGTGACCCGACAGGGGATGGACAAGAGACCCAGTACTTC.